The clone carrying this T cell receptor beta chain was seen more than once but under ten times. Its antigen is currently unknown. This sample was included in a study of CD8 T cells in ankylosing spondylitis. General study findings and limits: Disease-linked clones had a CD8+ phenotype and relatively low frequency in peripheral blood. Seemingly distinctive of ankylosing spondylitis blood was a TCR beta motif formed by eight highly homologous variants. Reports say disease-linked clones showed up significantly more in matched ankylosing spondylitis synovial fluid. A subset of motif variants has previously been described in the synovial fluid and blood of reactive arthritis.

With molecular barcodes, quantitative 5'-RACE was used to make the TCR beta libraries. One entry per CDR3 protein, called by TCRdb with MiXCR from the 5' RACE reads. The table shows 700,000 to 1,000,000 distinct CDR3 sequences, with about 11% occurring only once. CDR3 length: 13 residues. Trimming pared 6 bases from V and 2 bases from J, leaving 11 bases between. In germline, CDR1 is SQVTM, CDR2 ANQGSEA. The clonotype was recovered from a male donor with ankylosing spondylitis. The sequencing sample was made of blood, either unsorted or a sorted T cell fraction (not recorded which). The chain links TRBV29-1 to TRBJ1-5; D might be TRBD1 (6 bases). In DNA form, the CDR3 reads TGCAGCGTACTCACAGGGCGCAATCAGCCCCAGCATTTT. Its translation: CSVLTGRNQPQHF.